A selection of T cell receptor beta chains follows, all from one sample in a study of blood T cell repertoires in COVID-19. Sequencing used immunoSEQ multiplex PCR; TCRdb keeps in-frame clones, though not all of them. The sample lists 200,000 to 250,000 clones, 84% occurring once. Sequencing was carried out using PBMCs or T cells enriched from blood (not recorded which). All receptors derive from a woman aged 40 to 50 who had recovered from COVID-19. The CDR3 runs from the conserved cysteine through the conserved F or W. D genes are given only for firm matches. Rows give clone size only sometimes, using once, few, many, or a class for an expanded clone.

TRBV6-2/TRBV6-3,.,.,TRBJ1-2,CASSSGQNYGYTF,TGTGCCAGCAGTTCTGGACAGAACTATGGCTACACCTTC
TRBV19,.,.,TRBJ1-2,CASTLNRRSDYGYTF,TGTGCCAGTACCTTGAACAGGCGGTCAGACTATGGCTACACCTTC
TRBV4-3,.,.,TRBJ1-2,CASSQDRSQGNYGYTF,TGCGCCAGCAGCCAAGATAGAAGCCAGGGGAACTATGGCTACACCTTC
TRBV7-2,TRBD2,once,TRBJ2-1,CASSLAGLAGVLNEQFF,TGTGCCAGCAGCTTAGCGGGACTAGCGGGAGTTTTAAATGAGCAGTTCTTC
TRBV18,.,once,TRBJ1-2,CASSPARALYGYTF,TGTGCCAGCTCACCGGCCAGGGCCCTCTATGGCTACACCTTC
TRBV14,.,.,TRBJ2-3,CASSQDLGAQLPNTQYF,TGTGCCAGCAGCCAAGATTTGGGGGCCCAGCTACCGAATACGCAGTATTTT
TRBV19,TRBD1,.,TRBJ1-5,CASSIYRGRPQHF,TGTGCCAGTAGTATTTACAGGGGAAGGCCCCAGCATTTT
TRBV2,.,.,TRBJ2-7,CASSGRYEQYF,TGTGCCAGCAGTGGCCGGTACGAGCAGTACTTC
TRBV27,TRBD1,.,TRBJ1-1,CASKLNRDRGTMNTEAFF,TGTGCCAGCAAGCTTAACCGGGACAGGGGGACTATGAACACTGAAGCTTTCTTT
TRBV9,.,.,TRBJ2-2,CASSVELRSELFF,TGTGCCAGCAGCGTAGAACTCCGATCGGAGCTGTTTTTT
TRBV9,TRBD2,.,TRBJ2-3,CASSPPSGGSTDTQYF,TGTGCCAGCAGCCCACCAAGCGGGGGTAGCACAGATACGCAGTATTTT
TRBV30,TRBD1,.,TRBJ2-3,CAWSAQGFSDTQYF,TGTGCCTGGAGTGCACAGGGGTTTTCAGATACGCAGTATTTT
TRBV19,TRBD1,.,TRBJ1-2,CASSNPGQGAYGYTF,TGTGCCAGTAGCAATCCGGGACAGGGCGCCTATGGCTACACCTTC
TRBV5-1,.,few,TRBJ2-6,CASRGAGASGANVLTF,TGCGCCAGCAGGGGGGCAGGGGCGTCTGGGGCCAACGTCCTGACTTTC
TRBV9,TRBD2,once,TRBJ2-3,CASSARLAGRKDTQYF,TGTGCCAGCAGCGCCCGACTAGCGGGAAGAAAAGATACGCAGTATTTT
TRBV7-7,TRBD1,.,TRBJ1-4,CASSRGTGTNEKLFF,TGTGCCAGCAGCCGCGGGACAGGGACTAATGAAAAACTGTTTTTT
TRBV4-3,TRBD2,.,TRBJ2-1,CASKTTLAGVANEQFF,TGCGCCAGCAAAACCACACTAGCGGGAGTGGCCAATGAGCAGTTCTTC
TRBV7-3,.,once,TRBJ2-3,CASSSSSTDTQYF,TGTGCCAGCAGCTCCTCTAGCACAGATACGCAGTATTTT
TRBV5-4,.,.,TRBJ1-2,CASSKEIDRFEGYTF,TGTGCCAGCAGCAAAGAGATCGACAGGTTTGAAGGCTACACCTTC
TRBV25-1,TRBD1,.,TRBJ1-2,CASSPPGRQGAHGYTF,TGTGCCAGCAGTCCCCCCGGGAGACAGGGGGCGCATGGCTACACCTTC
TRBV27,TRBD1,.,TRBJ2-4,CASATGGHIQYF,TGTGCCAGCGCGACAGGGGGACACATTCAGTACTTC
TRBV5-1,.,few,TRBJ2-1,CASSLELAGYNEQFF,TGCGCCAGCAGCTTGGAATTGGCAGGTTACAATGAGCAGTTCTTC
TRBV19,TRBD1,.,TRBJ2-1,CASRGTGADEQFF,TGTGCCAGTAGAGGGACAGGGGCCGATGAGCAGTTCTTC
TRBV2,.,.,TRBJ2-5,CASSWVRTGTQYF,TGTGCCAGCAGTTGGGTTAGAACGGGGACCCAGTACTTC
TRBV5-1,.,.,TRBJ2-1,CASSLKDRGNEQFF,TGCGCCAGCAGCTTGAAGGACAGAGGGAATGAGCAGTTCTTC
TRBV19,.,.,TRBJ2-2,CASSASTVTGELFF,TGTGCCAGTAGTGCGTCGACAGTTACCGGGGAGCTGTTTTTT
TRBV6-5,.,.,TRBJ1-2,CASSYSPAQGRYGYTF,TGTGCCAGCAGTTACTCCCCTGCACAGGGTCGCTATGGCTACACCTTC
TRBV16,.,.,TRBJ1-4,CASSQQTVGNEKLFF,TGTGCCAGCAGCCAGCAGACAGTGGGTAATGAAAAACTGTTTTTT
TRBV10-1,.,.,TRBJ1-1,CASSSNMNTEAFF,TGCGCCAGCAGTTCCAACATGAACACTGAAGCTTTCTTT
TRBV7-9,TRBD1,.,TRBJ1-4,CASSPWAKGAGGEKLFF,TGTGCCAGCAGCCCCTGGGCGAAGGGGGCTGGGGGCGAAAAACTGTTTTTT
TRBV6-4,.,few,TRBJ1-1,CASSDPRGQIPMNTEAFF,TGTGCCAGCAGTGACCCTAGGGGCCAGATTCCCATGAACACTGAAGCTTTCTTT
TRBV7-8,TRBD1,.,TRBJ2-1,CASSLGPGTGRSNEQFF,TGTGCCAGCAGCTTAGGGCCTGGGACAGGGAGATCCAATGAGCAGTTCTTC
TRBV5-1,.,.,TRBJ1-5,CASSLEPNQPQHF,TGCGCCAGCAGCTTGGAGCCCAATCAGCCCCAGCATTTT
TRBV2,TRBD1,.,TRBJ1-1,CASTRGLNTEAFF,TGTGCCAGCACCAGGGGGTTGAACACTGAAGCTTTCTTT
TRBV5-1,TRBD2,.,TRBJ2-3,CASSLSGDSTDTQYF,TGCGCCAGCAGCTTGAGCGGGGACAGCACAGATACGCAGTATTTT
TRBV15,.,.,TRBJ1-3,CATSYYRGAGNTIYF,TGTGCCACCAGCTATTACCGGGGGGCTGGAAACACCATATATTTT
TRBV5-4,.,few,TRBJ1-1,CASSSQGEAFF,TGTGCCAGCAGCTCCCAGGGAGAAGCTTTCTTT
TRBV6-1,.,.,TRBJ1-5,CASSEGVLDGGNQPQHF,TGTGCCAGCAGTGAAGGGGTGCTAGACGGTGGCAATCAGCCCCAGCATTTT
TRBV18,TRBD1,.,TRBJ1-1,CASSPGTGGTEAFF,TGTGCCAGCTCACCGGGCACAGGGGGCACTGAAGCTTTCTTT
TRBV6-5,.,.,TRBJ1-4,CATSFQVREEKLFF,TGTGCCACCTCCTTTCAGGTGCGGGAAGAAAAACTGTTTTTT
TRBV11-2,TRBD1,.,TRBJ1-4,CASSSGTGISNEKLFF,TGTGCCAGCAGCTCCGGGACAGGGATTTCTAATGAAAAACTGTTTTTT
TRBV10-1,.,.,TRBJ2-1,CASSRQISYNEQFF,TGCGCCAGCAGTAGACAGATTTCCTACAATGAGCAGTTCTTC
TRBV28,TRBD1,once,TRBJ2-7,CASSPPPTGFAHEQYF,TGTGCCAGCAGCCCTCCCCCGACAGGGTTCGCCCACGAGCAGTACTTC
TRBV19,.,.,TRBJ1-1,CASSWGESTEAFF,TGTGCCAGCTCCTGGGGCGAGTCGACTGAAGCTTTCTTT
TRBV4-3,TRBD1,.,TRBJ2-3,CASSQVRGSTDTQYF,TGCGCCAGCAGCCAAGTCAGGGGGTCGACAGATACGCAGTATTTT
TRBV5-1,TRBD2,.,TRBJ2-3,CASSLALAAGATDTQYF,TGCGCCAGCAGCTTGGCTCTAGCGGCTGGGGCCACAGATACGCAGTATTTT
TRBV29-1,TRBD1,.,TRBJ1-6,CSVGTARDSPLHF,TGCAGCGTGGGGACAGCTCGGGATTCACCCCTCCACTTT
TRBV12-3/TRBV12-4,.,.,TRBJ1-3,CASTRDSGNTIYF,TGTGCCAGCACCAGGGACTCTGGAAACACCATATATTTT
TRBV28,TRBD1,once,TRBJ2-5,CASSLTGERETQYF,TGTGCCAGCAGTCTGACAGGGGAAAGAGAGACCCAGTACTTC
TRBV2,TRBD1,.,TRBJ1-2,CASSDDRGYGYTF,TGTGCCAGCAGTGATGACAGGGGGTATGGCTACACCTTC
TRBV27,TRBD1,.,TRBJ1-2,CASSSYGTGMNYGYTF,TGTGCCAGCAGTTCATATGGGACAGGGATGAACTATGGCTACACCTTC
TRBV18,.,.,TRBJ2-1,CASSLPQQGNEQFF,TGTGCCAGCTCACTCCCTCAGCAGGGGAATGAGCAGTTCTTC
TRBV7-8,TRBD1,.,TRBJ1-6,CASSRSGQGYSYNSPLHF,TGTGCCAGCAGCCGGTCCGGACAGGGGTACTCCTATAATTCACCCCTCCACTTT
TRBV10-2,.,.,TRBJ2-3,CASSVGGAGPADTQYF,TGCGCCAGCAGTGTCGGCGGGGCCGGGCCCGCAGATACGCAGTATTTT
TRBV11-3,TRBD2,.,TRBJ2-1,CASSFQTSGRSLGRNEQFF,TGTGCCAGCAGCTTCCAGACTAGCGGGAGATCCCTTGGACGCAATGAGCAGTTCTTC
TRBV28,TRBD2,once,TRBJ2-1,CASSLDSGRIDNEQFF,TGTGCCAGCAGTCTAGATAGCGGGAGAATAGACAATGAGCAGTTCTTC
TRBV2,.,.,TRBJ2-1,CASSYFSEQFF,TGTGCCAGCAGTTATTTTAGTGAGCAGTTCTTC
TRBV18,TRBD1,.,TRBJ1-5,CASSPLPLTGLNQPQHF,TGTGCCAGCTCACCGCTCCCTCTGACAGGGCTAAATCAGCCCCAGCATTTT
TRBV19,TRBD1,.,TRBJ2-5,CASSTGTGWRETQYF,TGTGCCAGTAGTACCGGGACAGGGTGGCGAGAGACCCAGTACTTC